This T cell receptor beta chain was captured in a study of cytomegalovirus exposure and HLA in healthy donors. Study context: Within the Caucasian-associated ancestry cluster were 81% of the 350 to 400 genotyped donors.

Both 60 Vbeta primers and 13 Jbeta primers went into the PCR. Only in-frame clones appear in the TCRdb table, and some are missing; sequencing was by immunoSEQ multiplex PCR. Here the sample spans about 160,000 clones, approximately 83% being singletons. The CDR3 has 16 amino acids. V was shortened by 2 bases and J by 1 base, with 14 bases between the two germline ends. Germline CDR1 and CDR2: MNHEY and SMNVEV (reference sequence). Sequencing was performed on PBMCs. This TCR came from a boy aged 2 to 10 in good health and CMV-seronegative. V gene TRBV27 combines with J gene TRBJ1-1; D not certain. Here the CDR3 DNA reads TGTGCCAGCAGTTTAAGGTCTAGGAAAGGGAACACTGAAGCTTTCTTT. Translated: CASSLRSRKGNTEAFF.